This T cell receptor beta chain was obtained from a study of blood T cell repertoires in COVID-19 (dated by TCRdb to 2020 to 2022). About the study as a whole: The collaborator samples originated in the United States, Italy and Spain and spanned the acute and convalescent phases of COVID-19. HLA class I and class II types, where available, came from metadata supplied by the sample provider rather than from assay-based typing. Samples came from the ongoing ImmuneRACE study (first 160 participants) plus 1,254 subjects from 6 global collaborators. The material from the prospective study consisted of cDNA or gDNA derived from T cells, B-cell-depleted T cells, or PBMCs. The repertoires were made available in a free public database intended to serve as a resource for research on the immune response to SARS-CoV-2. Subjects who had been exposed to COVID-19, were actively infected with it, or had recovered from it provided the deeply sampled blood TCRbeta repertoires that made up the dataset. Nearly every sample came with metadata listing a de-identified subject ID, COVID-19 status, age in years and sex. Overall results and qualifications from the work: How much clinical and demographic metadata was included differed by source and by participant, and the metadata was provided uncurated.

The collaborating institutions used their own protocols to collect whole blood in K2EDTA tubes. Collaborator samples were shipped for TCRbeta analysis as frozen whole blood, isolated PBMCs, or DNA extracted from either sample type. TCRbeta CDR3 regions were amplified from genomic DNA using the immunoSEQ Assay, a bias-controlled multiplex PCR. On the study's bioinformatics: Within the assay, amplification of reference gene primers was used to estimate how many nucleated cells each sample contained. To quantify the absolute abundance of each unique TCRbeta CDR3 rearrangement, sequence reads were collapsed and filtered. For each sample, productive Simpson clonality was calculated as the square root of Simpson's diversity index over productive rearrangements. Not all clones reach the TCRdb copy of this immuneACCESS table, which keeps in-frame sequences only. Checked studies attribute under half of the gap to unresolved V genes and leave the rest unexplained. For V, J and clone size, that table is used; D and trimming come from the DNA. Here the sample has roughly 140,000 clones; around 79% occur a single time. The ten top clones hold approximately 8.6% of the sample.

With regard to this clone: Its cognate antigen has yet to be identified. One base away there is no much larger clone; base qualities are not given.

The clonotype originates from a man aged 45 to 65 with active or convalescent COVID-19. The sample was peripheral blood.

The sequenced DNA: TGTGCCAGCAGGTCGGGGAACACTGAAGCTTTCTTT. Translated, it gives CASRSGNTEAFF. The chain joins TRBV28 to TRBJ1-1, with no confidently assigned D gene. Looking up the germline V gene yields CDR1 MDHEN and CDR2 SYDVKM. The CDR3 runs 12 residues from the cysteine to the phenylalanine. The retained sequence is limited to the CDR3, 36 bases, with the frame set at the first base. Trimming at the junction amounts to 6 bases on V and 1 base on J, and the germline ends lie 6 bases apart.